Listed below are T cell receptor beta chains from one sample, sequenced in a study of blood T cells in healthy people across ages. TCRdb re-called the 5' RACE reads through MiXCR, storing one row per CDR3 protein. The sample contains 980,000 or so distinct CDR3 sequences, about 48% of which appear only once. Sequenced sample: blood. These receptors were obtained from a man younger than 40 in good health. CDR3s include the opening cysteine and the closing phenylalanine or tryptophan. Each record gives: D gene, J gene, clone size, V gene, CDR3 protein, CDR3 DNA. A D gene is named only where the DNA matches it firmly. Only part of the rows carry a size: once, few, many, or a class if the clone is expanded.

>TRBD2|TRBJ2-7|NA|TRBV29-1
CSAGYRTRQGEQYF
TGCAGCGCGGGGTACAGGACTAGGCAAGGCGAGCAGTACTTC
>NA|TRBJ1-1|many|TRBV7-8
CASGLQGMNTEAFF
TGTGCCAGCGGGTTACAGGGTATGAACACTGAAGCTTTCTTT
>NA|TRBJ1-2|NA|TRBV24-1
CATTRRKANYGYTF
TGTGCCACCACCCGACGGAAAGCTAACTATGGCTACACCTTC
>TRBD1|TRBJ2-1|few|TRBV5-1
CASSLGQGSGEQFF
TGCGCCAGCAGCTTGGGACAGGGTAGTGGTGAGCAGTTCTTC
>NA|TRBJ1-4|NA|TRBV7-9
CASTSWDNEKLFF
TGTGCCAGCACCTCATGGGATAATGAAAAACTGTTTTTT
>NA|TRBJ1-1|NA|TRBV5-1
CASSVGGTSDTEAFF
TGCGCCAGCAGCGTAGGCGGGACATCAGACACTGAAGCTTTCTTT
>NA|TRBJ2-7|NA|TRBV7-9
CASSAQGLSYDEQYF
TGTGCCAGCAGCGCACAGGGCTTATCCTACGATGAGCAGTACTTC
>NA|TRBJ1-2|NA|TRBV14
CASSQFVYGYTF
TGTGCCAGCAGCCAATTCGTCTATGGCTACACCTTC
>NA|TRBJ2-5|NA|TRBV20-1
CSAIGRGMGNGQETQYF
TGCAGTGCTATAGGGAGAGGTATGGGAAATGGCCAAGAGACCCAGTACTTC
>NA|TRBJ2-7|NA|TRBV10-3
CAISASMEQYF
TGTGCCATCAGTGCCTCAATGGAGCAGTACTTC
>NA|TRBJ2-7|NA|TRBV9
CASSVTSKSSEQYF
TGTGCCAGCAGCGTAACTAGCAAATCATCCGAGCAGTACTTC
>NA|TRBJ1-2|NA|TRBV20-1
CSVWRGYGYTF
TGCAGTGTTTGGCGGGGCTATGGCTACACCTTC
>NA|TRBJ2-3|NA|TRBV3-1
CASSQTTSTDTQYF
TGTGCCAGCAGCCAGACTACTAGCACAGATACGCAGTATTTT
>TRBD1|TRBJ2-1|few|TRBV6-2/TRBV6-3
CASRRQGGTYNEQFF
TGTGCCTCTCGGCGACAGGGGGGGACCTACAATGAGCAGTTCTTC
>NA|TRBJ1-1|NA|TRBV6-1
CASSERGYTLAFF
TGTGCCAGCAGTGAAAGAGGCTACACCTTAGCTTTCTTT
>NA|TRBJ1-2|NA|TRBV29-1
CSVLWAPFGYTF
TGCAGCGTTCTCTGGGCCCCATTTGGCTACACCTTC
>NA|TRBJ1-5|few|TRBV19
CASRKGAIQPQHF
TGTGCCAGTAGAAAAGGCGCCATCCAGCCCCAGCATTTT
>TRBD2|TRBJ2-7|NA|TRBV20-1
CSARTEREGGEQYF
TGCAGTGCTAGAACGGAGCGGGAGGGGGGCGAGCAGTACTTC
>NA|TRBJ2-7|NA|TRBV5-1
CASSLIPGAPYEQYF
TGCGCCAGCAGCTTGATCCCAGGGGCACCCTACGAGCAGTACTTC
>NA|TRBJ2-5|NA|TRBV7-2
CASSLDGKLGETQYF
TGTGCCAGCAGCTTAGATGGGAAACTAGGGGAGACCCAGTACTTC
>NA|TRBJ1-3|NA|TRBV7-9
CASSLRDNINTIYF
TGTGCCAGCAGCTTGCGGGACAATATAAACACCATATATTTT
>NA|TRBJ2-7|NA|TRBV28
CASSVPGRGYEQYF
TGTGCCAGCAGTGTACCGGGACGGGGCTACGAGCAGTACTTC
>NA|TRBJ1-1|few|TRBV25-1
CASSVRILFSTEAFF
TGTGCCAGCAGTGTCCGTATCTTATTTTCCACTGAAGCTTTCTTT
>TRBD2|TRBJ2-1|NA|TRBV6-5
CASSYSQRGGFNEQFF
TGTGCCAGCAGTTACTCCCAGCGGGGGGGTTTTAATGAGCAGTTCTTC
>NA|TRBJ1-6|once|TRBV7-3
CASSLGQSASPLHF
TGTGCCAGCAGCTTAGGTCAATCGGCTTCACCCCTCCACTTT
>NA|TRBJ1-2|NA|TRBV5-5
CASGPGPVNYGYTF
TGTGCCAGCGGTCCGGGGCCAGTCAACTATGGCTACACCTTC
>TRBD2|TRBJ2-7|NA|TRBV7-9
CASSRGRVGSYEQYF
TGTGCCAGCAGCCGAGGGAGGGTCGGCTCCTACGAGCAGTACTTC
>NA|TRBJ2-5|NA|TRBV30
CAWSRSIVGETQYF
TGTGCCTGGAGTAGGTCGATCGTTGGAGAGACCCAGTACTTC
>TRBD1|TRBJ1-1|NA|TRBV5-1
CASSFIGQGSEAFF
TGCGCCAGCAGCTTTATTGGACAGGGGTCTGAAGCTTTCTTT
>NA|TRBJ2-1|many|TRBV15
CATSPPVSWNEQFF
TGTGCCACCAGCCCACCGGTGTCCTGGAATGAGCAGTTCTTC
>NA|TRBJ2-3|NA|TRBV7-8
CASSLGGRRLISGTDTQYF
TGTGCCAGCAGCTTAGGCGGTCGCAGGCTCATTTCGGGCACAGATACGCAGTATTTT
>TRBD1|TRBJ1-2|NA|TRBV7-2
CASSLAGTGPTYGYTF
TGTGCCAGCAGCTTAGCCGGGACAGGACCCACCTATGGCTACACCTTC
>NA|TRBJ2-1|few|TRBV13
CASSLDEAEQFF
TGTGCCAGCAGCTTAGACGAGGCTGAGCAGTTCTTC
>NA|TRBJ2-7|once|TRBV18
CASSLGSTVYEQYF
TGTGCCAGCTCACTAGGGTCCACAGTCTACGAGCAGTACTTC
>NA|TRBJ2-3|few|TRBV4-3
CASSQELAIDTQYF
TGCGCCAGCAGCCAAGAACTAGCTATAGATACGCAGTATTTT
>NA|TRBJ2-2|NA|TRBV29-1
CSVEGTGELFF
TGCAGCGTTGAAGGCACCGGGGAGCTGTTTTTT
>NA|TRBJ1-1|NA|TRBV7-2
CASSLSRLFTEAFF
TGTGCCAGCAGCTTAAGTAGGCTGTTTACTGAAGCTTTCTTT
>NA|TRBJ1-5|NA|TRBV4-2
CASSQDPGRQNQPQHF
TGTGCCAGCAGCCAAGATCCAGGACGCCAAAATCAGCCCCAGCATTTT